These 25 T cell receptor beta chains were all obtained from the same sample, sequenced in a study of blood T cell repertoires in COVID-19. Produced via immunoSEQ multiplex PCR; TCRdb's table is partial and in-frame only. The sample includes roughly 350,000 clones, approximately 90% of them seen just once. What was sequenced was peripheral blood. These receptors originate from a woman aged 45-65 years with active or convalescent COVID-19.

In its sample, this clone was seen once. The V and J genes are TRBV5-1 and TRBJ2-7; 9 nucleotides match TRBD2. V lost 4 bases and J lost 7; bases outside the gene matches: 9. The CDR3 covers 14 residues. Germline lookup yields CDR1 SGHRS and CDR2 YFSETQ. The CDR3 protein is CASSLRTSASEQYF. In DNA, the CDR3 is TGCGCCAGCAGCCTCAGGACTAGCGCCTCGGAGCAGTACTTC.

Comments on this clone: One end of the junction does not line up with germline, which may come from a read error. The J gene is TRBJ2-1, the V gene TRBV7-7; tentatively, D is TRBD2 (5 bases). The CDR3 is 14 amino acids. CDR1 is SSHAT and CDR2 is FNYEAQ in the germline V gene (reference sequence). The CDR3 protein is CASSLGWGSDEQFF. The CDR3 bases are TGTGCTAGCAGCTTAGGTTGGGGTAGCGATGAGCAGTTCTTC. Using reference TRBV7-7 and TRBJ2-1 for the parts outside the CDR3, the full variable domain is GAGVSQSPRYKVTKRGQDVTLRCDPISSHATLYWYQQALGQGPEFLTYFNYEAQPDKSGLPSDRFSAERPEGSISTLTIQRTEQRDSAMYRCASSLGWGSDEQFFGPGTRLTVL.

With regard to this clone: The DNA is left out, because the CDR3 cannot be placed on it with certainty; the CDR3 is given as TCRdb lists it. This rearrangement joins TRBV7-9 to TRBJ1-2; the table names TRBD1, a call not compared with the DNA. CDR1 and CDR2 from the germline V gene are SEHNR and FQNEAQ (reference sequence). The CDR3 is 12 residues long, ends included. The CDR3 loop is CASSFGQGNGTF.

This clone was seen only once. The V call is TRBV15, the J call TRBJ2-5; D is possibly TRBD1 (5 bases). The germline V gene encodes CDR1 LNHNV and CDR2 YYDKDF (reference sequence). Trimming left V 0 bases short and J 3 bases short, with 17 bases between. The CDR3 sequence is 17 residues long. CDR3 coding DNA: TGTGCCACCAGCAGAGATCCCTTCCGACAAGGGGAAGAGACCCAGTACTTC. Amino acids: CATSRDPFRQGEETQYF.

CDR3 DNA: TGTGCCAGCAGCCCGAAAGGACAGAGGAACACTGAAGCTTTCTTT. Protein sequence: CASSPKGQRNTEAFF. The V gene is TRBV9, the J gene TRBJ1-1; perhaps TRBD1 as D (6 bases). The CDR3 is 15 amino acids. CDR1 and CDR2 from the germline V gene are SGDLS and YYNGEE. V lost 4 bases and J 1 base, leaving 14 bases between the germline ends.

This chain uses TRBV19 with TRBJ2-7, with TRBD2 identical over 13 bases. The V gene end was trimmed by 1 base and the J gene end by 7 bases; junction bases not matched to a gene: 4. The CDR3 has 15 amino acids. CDR1 LNHDA and CDR2 SQIVND come from the germline V gene (reference sequence). CDR3 loop: CASSIGGLAGEEQYF. The CDR3 nucleotides are TGTGCCAGTAGTATAGGAGGACTAGCGGGGGAAGAGCAGTACTTC.

The chain employs TRBV7-2 and TRBJ2-2; D unresolved. The V end lost 3 bases, the J end lost 1 base, and 9 bases lay between the germline ends. Germline V lookup: CDR1 SGHTA, CDR2 FQGNSA. The length of the CDR3 is 15 residues. DNA for the CDR3: TGTGCCAGCAGCTTTAAGAGAGGGAACACCGGGGAGCTGTTTTTT. It encodes CASSFKRGNTGELFF.

CDR3 in DNA: TGTGCCAGCAGGACAGGGATCTCAGATACGCAGTATTTT. Protein sequence: CASRTGISDTQYF. The chain has TRBV6-6 and TRBJ2-3, with 7 positions matching TRBD1. V lost 6 bases, J lost 4 bases, and 4 bases stayed unmatched. The germline CDR1 and CDR2 sequences are MNHNY and SVGAGI (reference sequence). There are 13 residues in the CDR3.

The V call is TRBV6-5, the J call TRBJ2-5; weak D call: TRBD2 (5 bases). This CDR3 spans 15 amino acids. The V and J ends lost 2 bases and 0 bases respectively, with 10 bases between them. CDR1 and CDR2 from the germline V gene are MNHEY and SVGAGI. The CDR3 DNA follows: TGTGCCAGCAGTTACAATAGCGTATACCAAGAGACCCAGTACTTC. Translation gives CASSYNSVYQETQYF.

The J gene is TRBJ1-3, the V gene TRBV15; TRBD1 matches at 7 bases. The CDR3 is 16 amino acids. J was trimmed by 0 bases and V by 3 bases; bases with no gene match: 5. Germline V gene data show CDR1 as LNHNV and CDR2 as YYDKDF (reference sequence). CDR3 region: CATSRDRPISGNTIYF. The CDR3 DNA sequence: TGTGCCACCAGCAGGGACAGGCCAATCTCTGGAAACACCATATATTTT.

CDR3: CASTSLVSNEQFF. The CDR3 nucleotides read TGTGCCAGTACCTCCCTCGTTTCGAATGAGCAGTTCTTC. The chain employs TRBV19 and TRBJ2-1; D not certain. CDR3 size: 13 residues. V gave up 7 bases and J gave up 7 bases, with 14 bases separating them. The germline V gene encodes CDR1 LNHDA and CDR2 SQIVND (reference sequence).

The V gene is TRBV19, the J gene TRBJ1-1, with D possibly matching TRBD1 (6 bases). This CDR3 has 15 amino acids. The V and J ends lost 7 bases and 0 bases respectively, with 15 bases between them. The germline V gene has CDR1 LNHDA and CDR2 SQIVND (reference sequence). This chain's CDR3 is CASTHLGGVNTEAFF. CDR3 nucleotides: TGTGCCAGTACCCATTTAGGGGGGGTGAACACTGAAGCTTTCTTT.

The chain joins TRBV4-2 to TRBJ2-1, with unresolved D. This CDR3 has 15 residues. V was pared by 1 base and J by 0 bases, with 7 bases between. CDR1 and CDR2 from the germline V gene are LGHNA and YNFKEQ. CDR3 in DNA: TGTGCCAGCAGCCAAGCGGTGGTCTCCTACAATGAGCAGTTCTTC. Protein sequence: CASSQAVVSYNEQFF.

The CDR3 region is CASSSAGGPIEQFF. The DNA for the CDR3 is TGTGCCAGCAGTAGTGCGGGAGGGCCTATTGAGCAGTTCTTC. The chain carries TRBV6-6 and TRBJ2-1, with TRBD2 identical over 9 bases. The CDR3 has 14 residues. With V trimmed by 5 bases and J by 9 bases, 8 bases remained unmatched. Germline CDR1 and CDR2: MNHNY and SVGAGI (reference sequence).

In its sample, this clone was seen once. V and J are TRBV27 and TRBJ1-5; D is perhaps TRBD1 (5 bases). The ends were cut back, 4 bases at V and 7 bases at J, with 11 bases in the middle. Germline loops: CDR1 MNHEY, CDR2 SMNVEV (reference sequence). This CDR3 has 13 amino acids. CDR3 sequence reads: CASSSTPGQPQHF. Here the CDR3 DNA reads TGTGCCAGCAGTTCCACCCCAGGGCAGCCCCAGCATTTT.

The genes are TRBV30 and TRBJ2-1; a possible D gene is TRBD2 (5 bases). V was trimmed by 4 bases and J by 9 bases, leaving 16 bases between them. The V gene's germline CDR1 is GTSNPN and CDR2 SVGIG (reference sequence). The CDR3 runs 13 residues. The DNA of the CDR3 is TGTGCCTGGACCCAGGCTAGCATGGGTGAGCAGTTCTTC. Protein product: CAWTQASMGEQFF.

The CDR3: CASSTDRGGGYTF. As DNA, the CDR3 is TGCGCCAGCAGCACGGACAGGGGAGGTGGCTACACCTTC. This chain joins TRBV10-2 and TRBJ1-2; 9 nucleotides align to TRBD1. The length of the CDR3 is 13 residues. Germline loops: CDR1 WSHSY, CDR2 SAAADI. J lost 7 bases, V lost 6 bases, and 6 bases had no gene match.

This rearrangement joins TRBV5-1 to TRBJ1-1; no clear D. CDR3 length: 13 residues. Trimming stripped 1 base from V and 1 base from J, with 5 bases between. Germline-derived CDR1 and CDR2 are SGHRS and YFSETQ. The DNA for the CDR3 is TGCGCCAGCAGCTTGAACACGAACACTGAAGCTTTCTTT. This gives the protein CASSLNTNTEAFF.

The chain combines TRBV6-5 with TRBJ2-1; perhaps TRBD2 as D (5 bases). This CDR3 has 12 residues. Per germline, CDR1 MNHEY and CDR2 SVGAGI. With 10 bases removed from V and 4 bases from J, the gap between germline ends came to 11 bases. The CDR3 loop reads CAITGLYNEQFF. CDR3 DNA sequence: TGTGCCATAACCGGACTTTACAATGAGCAGTTCTTC.

The rearrangement joins TRBV5-4 to TRBJ1-3; D possibly corresponds to TRBD1 (5 bases). The CDR3 is made up of 17 amino acids. V was trimmed by 3 bases and J by 3 bases, leaving 19 bases between them. Germline V gene sequence: CDR1 SGHNT, CDR2 YYREEE (reference sequence). CDR3 nucleotide sequence: TGTGCCAGCAGCTCATCGTCTCGGGGGTTTGTTGGAAACACCATATATTTT. The encoded protein is CASSSSSRGFVGNTIYF.

The chain employs TRBV6-5 and TRBJ2-7; tentatively, D is TRBD1 (5 bases). Per the germline V gene, CDR1 is MNHEY and CDR2 is SVGAGI. V lost 0 bases and J lost 1, with 10 bases in between. The CDR3 runs 15 residues. This chain's CDR3 is CASSYSWGSSYEQYF. In nucleotides, the CDR3 is TGTGCCAGCAGTTACTCGTGGGGCAGTTCCTACGAGCAGTACTTC.

The rearrangement joins TRBV10-3 to TRBJ2-7; 9 nucleotides match TRBD1. The CDR3 runs to 14 residues. From germline, CDR1 is ENHRY and CDR2 SYGVKD. V lost 6 bases and J lost 2; bases outside the gene matches: 5. DNA of the CDR3: TGTGCCATCAGCCAAAGGACAGGGGCCTACGAGCAGTACTTC. Translation gives CAISQRTGAYEQYF.

The rearrangement joins TRBV5-5 to TRBJ1-1; D is undetermined. With 1 base removed from V and 8 bases from J, the gap between germline ends came to 15 bases. CDR1 and CDR2 (germline): SGHKS, YYEKEE (reference sequence). CDR3 size: 14 residues. CDR3 sequence (DNA): TGTGCCAGCAGCTTGTCGGCACCTGGCGGGGAAGCTTTCTTT. It is translated as CASSLSAPGGEAFF.

The chain links TRBV28 to TRBJ1-2; D not certain. The CDR3 length is 12 residues. The germline V gene encodes CDR1 MDHEN and CDR2 SYDVKM. The V end was cut by 8 bases, the J end by 4 bases, with 11 bases between. This CDR3 reads CASRRIAYGYTF. CDR3 in DNA: TGTGCCAGCCGCAGGATCGCCTATGGCTACACCTTC.

CDR3: CASSVAGGRSETQYF. The CDR3 DNA sequence: TGTGCCAGCAGCGTAGCTGGGGGCCGCTCGGAGACCCAGTACTTC. The J gene is TRBJ2-5, the V gene TRBV9; D possibly corresponds to TRBD1 (6 bases). The V gene lost 0 bases and the J gene lost 5 bases, with 14 bases spanning the gap. There are 15 residues in the CDR3. Germline V CDR1 and CDR2: SGDLS, YYNGEE.